This T cell receptor beta chain was obtained from a study of T cells in Graves' hyperthyroidism and ophthalmopathy. Amplified TCR beta CDR3 regions came from RNA transcripts. During a first-round RT-PCR of the TCR CDR3, the HTBI primer set was used. TCRdb re-derived calls from the multiplex PCR reads in MiXCR, one entry per CDR3 protein. The data contain roughly 350,000 distinct CDR3 sequences, around 13% of them seen just once; the ten biggest clones take up roughly 35%. This clonotype was seen repeatedly, ten times or more. Its antigen is undetermined. Whole-study findings and limits: Ophthalmopathy was separated from stable hyperthyroidism by a 13 V-J model.

Clinical symptoms, serum thyroxine, TRAb, thyroid ultrasound and orbital computed tomography established diagnosis. Germline trimming cut 5 bases from V and 0 bases from J; bases unmatched to any gene: 10. The CDR3 runs to 17 residues. Sequenced material: blood. The rearrangement links TRBV12-3 or TRBV12-4 to TRBJ2-7, with 10 bases that match TRBD1. This TCR was sampled from a woman between 35 and 50 years old with Graves' ophthalmopathy. The CDR3 coding sequence is TGTGCCAGCAGTCAGGGAGACAGGGGGCCGAGCTCCTACGAGCAGTACTTC. This codes for CASSQGDRGPSSYEQYF.